This T cell receptor (beta chain) was captured by sequencing in a study of beta chain features in type 1 diabetes. Findings and limits, study-wide: Moderately but significantly shorter TCRB CDR3s were found in Type 1 diabetes patients in all four CD4+ subsets. The analysis here could not establish whether HLA type shapes TCRB rearrangement. Patients and controls would share equally any PCR tilt toward shorter templates.

The whole isolated RNA underwent reverse transcription, so sequencing captured expressed TCRB transcripts. TCRdb's table, derived via immunoSEQ multiplex PCR, lists solely in-frame clones and lacks some. The sample has about 700,000 clones; around 15% are singletons. Worth noting for this clone: Its target is unknown.

The authors obtained over 95% purity in all sorted populations. Germline lookup yields CDR1 SGHVS and CDR2 FQNEAQ. CDR3 length: 16 residues. V gave up 8 bases and J gave up 4 bases; unmatched junction bases: 13. The V call is TRBV7-8, the J call TRBJ1-2; 10 nucleotides line up with TRBD1. The TCR originated in a man aged 18 to 29 with type 1 diabetes. The sample consisted of naive CD4+ T cells from blood. The CDR3, as DNA: TGTGCCAGCGGCGACAGGGGGCTGGTTCATGGCTATGGCTACACCTTC. Its protein is CASGDRGLVHGYGYTF.